This T cell receptor beta chain was captured in a study of blood T cell repertoires in COVID-19. Using immunoSEQ multiplex PCR, the repertoire was profiled, and TCRdb retains in-frame clones only, with some absent. The sample lists approximately 5,000 clones, roughly 80% occurring once. The V gene's germline CDR1 is SGHRS and CDR2 YFSETQ. This CDR3 is 14 amino acids long. The ends were cut back, 0 bases at V and 7 bases at J, with 10 bases in the middle. The receptor was derived from a man aged 65 to 85 with active COVID-19. Sequencing input: peripheral blood. The chain employs TRBV5-1 and TRBJ1-4, with D perhaps TRBD1 (5 bases). CDR3 residues: CASSLVLQGEKLFF. The CDR3 DNA reads TGCGCCAGCAGCTTGGTTTTGCAGGGTGAAAAACTGTTTTTT.